These 9 T cell receptor beta chains share one sample of origin, sequenced in a study of cytomegalovirus exposure and HLA in healthy donors. This PCR relied on a set of 60 Vbeta primers and 13 Jbeta primers. Data came from immunoSEQ multiplex PCR; TCRdb stores just in-frame clones and leaves some out. In the table there are approximately 160,000 clones, 68% of which are singletons. The sequencing input was PBMCs. Every receptor here comes from a woman aged 40-49 years in good health and CMV-seropositive.

This chain connects TRBV7-3 to TRBJ2-2, with 9 bases fitting TRBD2. From germline, CDR1 is SGHTA and CDR2 FQGTGA. The J segment lost 0 bases and the V segment lost 3 bases, leaving 5 bases of the junction unmatched. The CDR3 has 17 amino acids. CDR3 sequence reads: CASSFLSGGANTGELFF. The CDR3 nucleotides read TGTGCCAGCAGCTTCCTTAGCGGGGGTGCGAACACCGGGGAGCTGTTTTTT.

The chain employs TRBV19 and TRBJ2-7; D might be TRBD1 (5 bases). The germline V gene encodes CDR1 LNHDA and CDR2 SQIVND (reference sequence). With 5 bases removed from V and 2 bases from J, the gap between germline ends came to 19 bases. The CDR3 covers 16 residues. The CDR3 protein is CASSLQDSLSTYEQYF. CDR3 DNA: TGTGCCAGTAGTTTACAAGACAGTTTAAGTACCTACGAGCAGTACTTC.

This chain links TRBV6-1 with TRBJ1-1, with 9 bases identical to TRBD1. CDR3 length equals 13 residues. CDR1 is MNHNS and CDR2 is SASEGT in the germline V gene. Losses at the gene ends were 4 bases for V and 3 bases for J; bases not matched to a gene: 0. CDR3 DNA sequence: TGTGCCAGCAGTGGACAGGGGGACACTGAAGCTTTCTTT. It is translated as CASSGQGDTEAFF.

In its sample, this clone was seen a few times. The chain links TRBV11-2 to TRBJ2-1; perhaps TRBD2 as D (5 bases). Between the trimmed V and J ends, which lost 4 bases and 7 bases, there was a span of 14 bases. CDR3 length equals 14 residues. Germline V gene sequence: CDR1 SGHAT, CDR2 FQNNGV. The CDR3 sequence is CASSSFEGANEQFF. The CDR3 region has the DNA TGTGCCAGCAGCTCTTTTGAGGGAGCAAATGAGCAGTTCTTC.

This clone has a handful of counts. At one boundary the junction diverges from the germline segment, which might be a read error. The rearrangement joins TRBV7-2 to TRBJ1-5, with D tentatively TRBD1 (5 bases). This CDR3 contains 14 residues. In germline, CDR1 is SGHTA, CDR2 FQGNSA. DNA of the CDR3: TGTGCCAGCAGCTTAGCAGGGGATAATCAGCCCCAGAATTTT. Encoded protein: CASSLAGDNQPQNF.

This chain connects TRBV4-3 to TRBJ2-6, with D unclear. V lost 0 bases and J 1 base, leaving 10 bases between the germline ends. Germline V gene data show CDR1 as LGHNA and CDR2 as YSLEER. This CDR3 is 17 amino acids long. CDR3 DNA sequence: TGCGCCAGCAGCCAAGATCGAGGAATATCTGGGGCCAACGTCCTGACTTTC. Translation gives CASSQDRGISGANVLTF.

This clone was recorded a few times. The chain recombines TRBV15 with TRBJ2-1; weak D call: TRBD1 (5 bases). CDR3 size: 17 residues. V lost 3 bases and J 0 bases, leaving 15 bases between the germline ends. Germline values: CDR1 LNHNV, CDR2 YYDKDF (reference sequence). The CDR3, as DNA: TGTGCCACCAGCAGCTACCCTAGGGGCGCCTCCTACAATGAGCAGTTCTTC. Its protein product is CATSSYPRGASYNEQFF.

The rearrangement joins TRBV4-3 to TRBJ2-2, with D hard to call. Per germline, CDR1 LGHNA and CDR2 YSLEER. The length of the CDR3 is 15 residues. V lost 4 bases to trimming and J lost 3 bases, with 12 bases between them. CDR3 nucleotide sequence: TGCGCCAGCAGCCCCGGTGGGCGTTACACCGGGGAGCTGTTTTTT. This encodes CASSPGGRYTGELFF.

The rearrangement links TRBV9 to TRBJ1-1, with D hard to call. The germline V gene has CDR1 SGDLS and CDR2 YYNGEE. The length of the CDR3 is 15 residues. V was trimmed by 4 bases and J by 2 bases, leaving 15 bases between them. The CDR3 coding sequence is TGTGCCAGCAGCCCCGCCACACAGCCAAACACTGAAGCTTTCTTT. Translation: CASSPATQPNTEAFF.